One and the same sample provided the 23 T cell receptor beta chains below, sequenced in a study of cytomegalovirus exposure and HLA in healthy donors. Researchers ran the PCR with 60 Vbeta and 13 Jbeta primers. The assay was immunoSEQ multiplex PCR, and TCRdb's table has in-frame clones only and misses some. This sample carries 150,000 or so clones, over 70% of them seen once, and the ten largest clones take 3.1%. The sequencing sample was made of PBMCs. The source is a woman between 45 and 65 years old in good health and CMV-seropositive.

The chain recombines TRBV10-3 with TRBJ2-3; 10 bases fit TRBD2. Per germline, CDR1 ENHRY and CDR2 SYGVKD. Unmatched junction bases numbered 4, after V lost 2 bases and J lost 2 bases. This CDR3 contains 16 residues. CDR3 in amino acids: CAISETSGVTTDTQYF. The CDR3 nucleotides are TGTGCCATCAGTGAGACTAGCGGGGTTACCACAGATACGCAGTATTTT.

The table lists this clone with a few counts. The V call is TRBV7-3, the J call TRBJ2-3; D perhaps matches TRBD2 (5 bases). Germline V gene lookup returns CDR1 SGHTA and CDR2 FQGTGA. The CDR3 is 14 amino acids. The V end lost 5 bases, the J end lost 6 bases, and 15 bases lay between the germline ends. The CDR3 sequence is CASSLGSAGDTQYF. DNA of the CDR3: TGTGCCAGCAGCCTCGGGTCGGCGGGTGATACGCAGTATTTT.

The rearrangement links TRBV29-1 to TRBJ2-5, with TRBD2 as a possible D gene (5 bases). V was cut by 4 bases and J by 5 bases, with 11 bases left in between. Germline V gene lookup returns CDR1 SQVTM and CDR2 ANQGSEA. This CDR3 spans 12 amino acids. The CDR3 reads CSVVPGSETQYF. CDR3 nucleotides: TGCAGCGTTGTACCGGGAAGTGAGACCCAGTACTTC. Filled out from reference TRBV29-1 and TRBJ2-5, the complete variable domain reads SAVISQKPSRDICQRGTSLTIQCQVDSQVTMMFWYRQQPGQSLTLIATANQGSEATYESGFVIDKFPISRPNLTFSTLTVSNMSPEDSSIYLCSVVPGSETQYFGPGTRLLVL.

V and J are TRBV27 and TRBJ1-4; TRBD1 matches 10 bases. The CDR3 consists of 17 residues. The ends lost 3 bases at V and 4 bases at J; junction bases unmatched: 8. Germline CDR1 is MNHEY and CDR2 is SMNVEV (reference sequence). The CDR3 here is CASSLSRDRGLNEKLFF. CDR3 coding DNA: TGTGCCAGCAGTTTGTCCCGGGACAGGGGCCTTAATGAAAAACTGTTTTTT.

The rearrangement joins TRBV18 to TRBJ2-7, with unresolved D. The germline CDR1 and CDR2 sequences are KGHSH and LQKENI. The CDR3 extends over 16 amino acids. Trimming took off 2 bases at V and 5 bases at J, with 19 bases between the two ends. DNA of the CDR3: TGTGCCAGCTCACCAGAGTCCCACCCAAATATCGACGAGCAGTACTTC. This encodes CASSPESHPNIDEQYF.

The chain joins TRBV7-6 to TRBJ2-2, with 13 bases matching TRBD2. Germline assignment: CDR1 SGHVS and CDR2 FNYEAQ. The ends lost 5 bases at V and 7 bases at J; junction bases unmatched: 7. This CDR3 has 16 amino acids. CDR3 coding DNA: TGTGCCAGCAGCCCAACTAGCGGGGGGGCCGTCGGGGAGCTGTTTTTT. As protein: CASSPTSGGAVGELFF.

The chain links TRBV5-1 to TRBJ2-7, with 10 bases matching TRBD1. V was clipped by 4 bases and J by 0 bases; unmatched bases: 13. Germline-derived CDR1 and CDR2 are SGHRS and YFSETQ. The CDR3 is made up of 18 amino acids. CDR3 in amino acids: CASSRDRGRGVSSYEQYF. Here the CDR3 DNA reads TGCGCCAGCAGCCGCGACAGGGGGCGAGGGGTGAGCTCCTACGAGCAGTACTTC.

This clone showed up just a few times. The J gene is TRBJ2-1, the V gene TRBV28; a weak D match, TRBD1 (6 bases). V was clipped by 6 bases and J by 0 bases, with 12 bases between them. The CDR3 is 15 residues long. Germline V CDR1 and CDR2: MDHEN, SYDVKM. The CDR3 sequence is CASRLTGFSYNEQFF. The CDR3 DNA is TGTGCCAGCAGGCTAACAGGGTTCTCCTACAATGAGCAGTTCTTC.

This clone was counted once. V and J are TRBV30 and TRBJ1-5, with a weak D call TRBD1 (5 bases). Germline CDR1 is GTSNPN and CDR2 is SVGIG (reference sequence). This CDR3 is 13 amino acids long. V dropped 5 bases and J dropped 3 bases, with 11 bases sitting between them. The CDR3 sequence: CAWSTGPNQPQHF. The CDR3, as DNA: TGTGCCTGGTCCACAGGTCCCAATCAGCCCCAGCATTTT.

The CDR3 sequence is CASSLGLAELTGELFF. The CDR3 DNA follows: TGCGCCAGCAGCTTGGGGCTAGCGGAACTCACCGGGGAGCTGTTTTTT. J is TRBJ2-2 and V is TRBV5-1; TRBD2 agrees at 7 bases. The CDR3 runs 16 residues. The germline CDR1 and CDR2 sequences are SGHRS and YFSETQ. Germline trimming cut 0 bases from V and 4 bases from J; bases unmatched to any gene: 6.

This clone appeared a few times. The rearrangement links TRBV5-6 to TRBJ2-7; TRBD1 is a possible D gene (6 bases). The length of the CDR3 is 15 residues. In germline, CDR1 is SGHDT, CDR2 YYEEEE. V lost 1 base, J lost 1 base, and 12 bases lay in between. CDR3 loop: CASSLPLTGSYEQYF. CDR3 DNA: TGTGCCAGCAGCTTGCCCCTAACAGGGTCCTACGAGCAGTACTTC.

The CDR3 loop reads CASSPQAAGGPEAFF. The CDR3 nucleotides read TGCGCCAGCAGCCCCCAGGCAGCCGGTGGTCCTGAAGCTTTCTTT. The chain has TRBV10-1 and TRBJ1-1, with D hard to call. CDR3 length: 15 amino acids. V lost 6 bases and J 6 bases, leaving 20 bases between the germline ends. Germline loops: CDR1 WNHNN, CDR2 SYGVQD (reference sequence).

A few counts support this clone. A read error may account for a junction end that differs from germline. The chain couples TRBV5-6 to TRBJ2-4, with 7 bases aligning to TRBD1. The CDR3 extends over 19 amino acids. Germline V gene data show CDR1 as SGHDT and CDR2 as YYEEEE. The CDR3 region is CASSLPPRDRAGSKNSQYF. CDR3 bases: TGTGCCAGCAGCCTCCCCCCCCGAGACAGGGCAGGGTCCAAAAACAGTCAGTACTTC.

The chain combines TRBV13 with TRBJ1-1; D is unclear. The V gene's germline CDR1 is PRHDT and CDR2 FYEKMQ (reference sequence). The CDR3 has 14 amino acids. V lost 7 bases, J lost 0 bases, and 12 bases lay in between. The CDR3 coding sequence is TGTGCCAGCAAACCGGGAGAAATGAACACTGAAGCTTTCTTT. Translation: CASKPGEMNTEAFF.

V gene TRBV19 combines with J gene TRBJ1-4; D perhaps matches TRBD1 (5 bases). Trimming cost V 5 bases and J 8 bases, with 18 bases left between them. This CDR3 is built from 15 residues. Germline V CDR1 and CDR2: LNHDA, SQIVND (reference sequence). The CDR3 sequence is CASSPPGTKGEKLFF. For the CDR3, the DNA is TGTGCCAGTAGTCCCCCCGGAACCAAGGGGGAAAAACTGTTTTTT.

The chain joins TRBV6-4 to TRBJ1-3, with 9 bases identical to TRBD1. The V gene's germline CDR1 is MRHNA and CDR2 SNTAGT. The CDR3 has 15 amino acids. The V and J ends lost 5 bases and 4 bases, in that order; junction bases with no gene match: 6. CDR3 amino acids: CASSTGQGSGNTIYF. The CDR3 region has the DNA TGTGCCAGCAGTACGGGACAGGGTAGCGGAAACACCATATATTTT.

This clone was observed a single time. The V gene is TRBV28, the J gene TRBJ2-7; 8 nucleotides line up with TRBD2. After removal of 7 bases from V and 4 bases from J, the junction contained 6 bases not matched to a gene. From germline, CDR1 is MDHEN and CDR2 SYDVKM. The CDR3 length is 13 residues. The CDR3 sequence is CASKRAGEYEQYF. For the CDR3, the DNA is TGTGCCAGCAAGCGAGCGGGAGAGTACGAGCAGTACTTC.

This rearrangement joins TRBV6-5 to TRBJ1-5, with D tentatively TRBD1 (5 bases). Germline CDR1 is MNHEY and CDR2 is SVGAGI. This CDR3 contains 14 residues. Between the trimmed V and J ends, which lost 6 bases and 7 bases, there was a span of 16 bases. CDR3 nucleotide sequence: TGTGCCAGCAGCCCGGGACTTCCCTCGCAGCCCCAGCATTTT. Its translation is CASSPGLPSQPQHF.

This clone has a handful of counts. The CDR3 DNA follows: TGTGCCATCAGTGGGGACAGGGATTCCGGGGAGCTGTTTTTT. Translating gives CAISGDRDSGELFF. V gene TRBV10-3 combines with J gene TRBJ2-2, with 9 bases fitting TRBD1. This CDR3 has 14 amino acids. The germline CDR1 and CDR2 sequences are ENHRY and SYGVKD. V shed 4 bases, J shed 6 bases, and the junction held 3 bases outside the gene matches.

The CDR3 is CASSSRGGYGYTF. In DNA, the CDR3 is TGTGCCAGCAGCTCCCGAGGGGGCTATGGCTACACCTTC. The chain combines TRBV11-3 with TRBJ1-2; perhaps TRBD1 as D (6 bases). Deletions cut 4 bases from V and 4 bases from J, with 10 bases between. The germline CDR1 and CDR2 sequences are SGHNT and YENEEA. The CDR3 is made up of 13 amino acids.

The genes are TRBV11-3 and TRBJ1-1; no firm D call. From germline, CDR1 is SGHNT and CDR2 YENEEA. CDR3 length: 14 residues. V lost 4 bases and J lost 1, with 10 bases in between. The CDR3 reads CASSSREANTEAFF. The CDR3 nucleotides read TGTGCCAGCAGCTCGAGGGAGGCGAACACTGAAGCTTTCTTT.

The chain employs TRBV5-1 and TRBJ2-3, with TRBD2 matching over 7 bases. The CDR3 covers 16 residues. V was clipped by 0 bases and J by 1 base; unmatched bases: 5. Germline V lookup: CDR1 SGHRS, CDR2 YFSETQ. As DNA, the CDR3 is TGCGCCAGCAGCTTGGGAAGTACTAGCGGCACAGATACGCAGTATTTT. Its translation: CASSLGSTSGTDTQYF.

The chain combines TRBV27 with TRBJ1-2; TRBD1 aligns across 10 bases. The CDR3 extends over 15 amino acids. V shed 6 bases, J shed 8 bases, and the junction held 12 bases outside the gene matches. The germline gives CDR1 MNHEY, CDR2 SMNVEV (reference sequence). The CDR3 sequence: CASRPAGTGERGYTF. The CDR3 nucleotides are TGTGCCAGCAGGCCCGCCGGGACAGGGGAAAGAGGCTACACCTTC.